These 30 T cell receptor beta chains came from one sample sequenced in a study of molecular identifiers for immune sequencing clone quantification. One entry per CDR3 protein, called by TCRdb with MiXCR from the PCR reads. This table holds roughly 630,000 distinct CDR3 sequences, 25% found once. Material for sequencing was naive CD8+ T cells from blood, with Jurkat cell RNA spiked in. Documented subset: FACS-sorted CD8+CD4-CCR7+CD45RA+ naive T cells. The receptors here all came from a human donor in good health. Some libraries in this study had Jurkat cell RNA spiked in.

This clonotype was seen a few times. This chain links TRBV19 with TRBJ2-2; TRBD2 is a possible D gene (6 bases). This CDR3 is 15 amino acids long. The germline V and J ends were trimmed by 1 base and 4 bases, with 10 bases remaining between them. The germline CDR1 and CDR2 sequences are LNHDA and SQIVND (reference sequence). Here the CDR3 DNA reads TGTGCCAGTAGTATAGCCGGGAGAAGCACCGGGGAGCTGTTTTTT. It yields the protein CASSIAGRSTGELFF.

Remarks on this clonotype: Relative to the germline gene, one junction end is altered; a read error may explain this. The gene calls are TRBV4-3 and TRBJ2-7, with 7 bases identical to TRBD1. The CDR3 has 15 residues. CDR1 and CDR2 from the germline V gene are LGHNA and YSLEER. CDR3 in amino acids: CASSQDRGHGYERYF. Here the CDR3 DNA reads TGCGCCAGCAGCCAAGATAGGGGGCACGGCTACGAGCGGTACTTC.

Only one count was recorded for this clonotype. V and J are TRBV19 and TRBJ2-3; 11 bases fit TRBD1. Looked up from germline, CDR1 is LNHDA and CDR2 is SQIVND (reference sequence). The CDR3 is made up of 16 amino acids. The J segment lost 2 bases and the V segment lost 5 bases, leaving 6 bases of the junction unmatched. The CDR3: CASSYPDRGHTDTQYF. Here the CDR3 DNA reads TGTGCCAGTAGTTATCCGGACAGGGGGCACACAGATACGCAGTATTTT.

As to this clonotype: This could be a read error, since a much larger clone is one nucleotide away. The V gene is TRBV6-5, the J gene TRBJ2-3; 7 bases agree with TRBD2. This CDR3 spans 16 amino acids. V lost 5 bases and J lost 3; bases outside the gene matches: 11. The germline gives CDR1 MNHEY, CDR2 SVGAGI. The chain's CDR3 is CASSLNAGDVTDTQYF. In nucleotides, the CDR3 is TGTGCCAGCAGTCTCAACGCGGGGGATGTGACAGATACGCAGTATTTT.

Points on this clonotype: A read error may be the cause here, since a much bigger clone is one base away. The chain links TRBV4-1 to TRBJ2-1; 7 bases align to TRBD1. CDR3 length: 16 residues. V dropped 4 bases and J dropped 4; count of bases not matched to a gene: 10. Germline CDR1 and CDR2: MGHRA and YSYEKL. The CDR3 region is CASSPSAGTEYNEQFF. The CDR3 nucleotides are TGCGCCAGCAGCCCCTCCGCCGGGACAGAGTACAATGAGCAGTTCTTC.

V usage is TRBV19 and J usage is TRBJ2-1; the D is unclear. The CDR3 has 13 residues. Per the germline V gene, CDR1 is LNHDA and CDR2 is SQIVND (reference sequence). Deletions cut 0 bases from V and 6 bases from J, with 6 bases between. CDR3 in amino acids: CASSIDLGNEQFF. CDR3 sequence (DNA): TGTGCCAGTAGTATAGATTTGGGCAATGAGCAGTTCTTC.

This clonotype was seen many times. The chain employs TRBV28 and TRBJ2-7; tentative D call: TRBD2 (6 bases). V was clipped by 6 bases and J by 4 bases, with 16 bases between them. The CDR3 spans 14 residues. The germline CDR1 and CDR2 sequences are MDHEN and SYDVKM. CDR3 DNA: TGTGCCAGCAGAGTGCGGGGTTCGGATTACGAGCAGTACTTC. Translation gives CASRVRGSDYEQYF.

This clonotype was seen many times. The genes are TRBV25-1 and TRBJ2-7, with D possibly being TRBD1 (5 bases). V was pared by 6 bases and J by 0 bases, with 9 bases between. The CDR3 sequence is 13 residues long. Germline V gene sequence: CDR1 MGHDK, CDR2 SYGVNS. CDR3 region: CASRGRDSYEQYF. The DNA for the CDR3 is TGTGCCAGCAGGGGCAGGGACTCCTACGAGCAGTACTTC.

This clonotype came up many times. This rearrangement joins TRBV11-2 to TRBJ2-6; D remains ambiguous. Trimming took 0 bases from V and 0 from J, leaving 12 bases between them. Germline CDR1 reads SGHAT; CDR2 reads FQNNGV. The CDR3 is 18 residues long. The CDR3 DNA reads as TGTGCCAGCAGCTTAGATCTTTCTCGCTTCTCTGGGGCCAACGTCCTGACTTTC. Translated, it gives CASSLDLSRFSGANVLTF.

This clonotype was detected only a few times. The chain couples TRBV7-8 to TRBJ1-5, with D possibly being TRBD1 (6 bases). The ends were cut back, 2 bases at V and 0 bases at J, with 17 bases in the middle. CDR3 length equals 18 residues. Germline loops: CDR1 SGHVS, CDR2 FQNEAQ. CDR3: CASSLTRTAGYSNQPQHF. The CDR3, as DNA: TGTGCCAGCAGCTTAACCCGGACAGCAGGATATAGCAATCAGCCCCAGCATTTT.

On this clonotype itself: This may be a read error: a much more frequent sequence differs by one nucleotide. The V call is TRBV6-2 or TRBV6-3, the J call TRBJ2-3; D ambiguous. Trimming cost V 6 bases and J 2 bases, with 9 bases left between them. The CDR3 is made up of 13 amino acids. Germline CDR1 and CDR2: MNHEY and SVGEGT. CDR3 sequence (DNA): TGTGCCAGCAGCACCTTTAACACAGATACGCAGTATTTT. Protein product: CASSTFNTDTQYF.

With regard to this clonotype: A much more abundant neighbour one base away suggests this may be a read error. The chain carries TRBV14 and TRBJ2-6; D not resolved. CDR3 length equals 17 residues. Germline values: CDR1 SGHDN, CDR2 FVKESK. The ends were cut back, 4 bases at V and 0 bases at J, with 13 bases in the middle. CDR3 nucleotide sequence: TGTGCCAGCAGCCTCGGTGTCGGATACTCTGGGGCCAACGTCCTGACTTTC. Translating it yields CASSLGVGYSGANVLTF.

This clonotype was seen ten or more times. V usage is TRBV6-6 and J usage is TRBJ2-3; 9 bases agree with TRBD1. Germline trimming cut 6 bases from V and 7 bases from J; bases unmatched to any gene: 8. Germline V gene lookup returns CDR1 MNHNY and CDR2 SVGAGI (reference sequence). The CDR3 extends over 14 amino acids. CDR3 nucleotides: TGTGCCAGCAGGGAGGACAGGGGAGATAATACGCAGTATTTT. Residues: CASREDRGDNTQYF.

There are a few counts of this clonotype. This rearrangement joins TRBV6-5 to TRBJ2-1, with D unresolved. CDR3 length: 14 amino acids. Germline CDR1 and CDR2: MNHEY and SVGAGI. Trimming pared 2 bases from V and 4 bases from J, leaving 9 bases between. The CDR3 sequence is CASSYRASYNEQFF. The CDR3 DNA is TGTGCCAGCAGTTACCGTGCCAGTTACAATGAGCAGTTCTTC.

As for this clonotype: A much larger clone differs from this one at a single base, so this may be a read error. The chain recombines TRBV20-1 with TRBJ1-5; D gene uncertain. The CDR3 is 13 amino acids. Germline-derived CDR1 and CDR2 are DFQATT and SNEGSKA (reference sequence). DNA for the CDR3: TGCAGTGCTAGAACGTATAGCAATCAGCCCCGGCATTTT. Encoded protein: CSARTYSNQPRHF.

A single count supports this clonotype. One junction end disagrees with the germline gene, perhaps due to a read error. The chain joins TRBV7-9 to TRBJ2-3; 9 bases fit TRBD2. CDR1 and CDR2 (germline): SEHNR, FQNEAQ (reference sequence). The CDR3 loop spans 15 amino acids. The CDR3 spells CACSLIAGGTDTQYF. Here the CDR3 DNA reads TGTGCCTGCAGCTTAATAGCGGGGGGCACAGATACGCAGTATTTT.

This clonotype was counted ten times or more. The rearrangement links TRBV2 to TRBJ2-2; TRBD1 might be the D (6 bases). The CDR3 runs 17 residues. V lost 6 bases and J 0 bases, leaving 17 bases between the germline ends. The germline V gene encodes CDR1 SNHLY and CDR2 FYNNEI. For the CDR3, the DNA is TGTGCCAGCAGGAATCCCGAGGGGGAACCGAACACCGGGGAGCTGTTTTTT. Translation gives CASRNPEGEPNTGELFF.

The gene calls are TRBV12-3 or TRBV12-4 and TRBJ2-4, with D possibly being TRBD1 or TRBD2 (5 bases each). This CDR3 spans 14 amino acids. Trimming removed 9 bases from V and 5 bases from J, with 17 bases in between. CDR3 region: CASSARGEENIQYF. Written as DNA, the CDR3 is TGTGCCAGTTCCGCCCGAGGGGAAGAAAACATTCAGTACTTC.

This clonotype was detected only a few times. The gene calls are TRBV9 and TRBJ2-3; 8 bases line up with TRBD2. Trimming took 2 bases from V and 1 from J; bases not matched to a gene: 3. The CDR3 consists of 15 residues. From germline, CDR1 is SGDLS and CDR2 YYNGEE. In DNA form, the CDR3 reads TGTGCCAGCAGCGTGGGAGCGGGAGGCACAGATACGCAGTATTTT. This translates into CASSVGAGGTDTQYF.

In the case of this clonotype: One junction end does not reproduce the germline sequence, and a read error may be involved. This chain uses TRBV7-7 with TRBJ2-1; 15 bases are shared with TRBD2. CDR1 SSHAT and CDR2 FNYEAQ come from the germline V gene (reference sequence). The CDR3 has 16 residues. The CDR3 sequence is CASSRGLAGGSNEQFF. The CDR3 DNA reads as TGTGCTAGCAGCCGGGGACTAGCGGGAGGTAGTAATGAGCAGTTCTTC.

Remarks on this clonotype: A much larger clone is a single base away; this may be a read error. The genes are TRBV20-1 and TRBJ2-7; D may correspond to TRBD1 or TRBD2 (5 bases each). The CDR3 length is 13 residues. V was clipped by 5 bases and J by 0 bases, with 11 bases between them. From germline, CDR1 is DFQATT and CDR2 SNEGSKA (reference sequence). CDR3 bases: TGCAGTGCTGGGGGAGCAGGCTCCTACGAGCAGTACTTC. Its translation is CSAGGAGSYEQYF.

V usage is TRBV27 and J usage is TRBJ2-2; 13 nucleotides align to TRBD2. Trimming cost V 7 bases and J 5 bases; bases outside gene matches: 4. CDR3 length: 15 residues. The germline CDR1 and CDR2 sequences are MNHEY and SMNVEV (reference sequence). CDR3: CASTPTSGGTGELFF. CDR3 nucleotides: TGTGCCAGCACCCCGACTAGCGGGGGGACCGGGGAGCTGTTTTTT.

The V and J genes are TRBV28 and TRBJ1-1; 7 bases match TRBD1. V was pared by 3 bases and J by 4 bases, with 8 bases of the junction left unmatched. Germline V gene data show CDR1 as MDHEN and CDR2 as SYDVKM. The CDR3 is 15 amino acids. CDR3 protein: CASSLLSTGRTEAFF. In DNA form, the CDR3 reads TGTGCCAGCAGTTTGCTCTCGACAGGGCGCACTGAAGCTTTCTTT.

This chain links TRBV19 with TRBJ2-7; perhaps TRBD1 as D (6 bases). V was trimmed by 6 bases and J by 7 bases, leaving 13 bases between them. The CDR3 length is 12 residues. The germline V gene has CDR1 LNHDA and CDR2 SQIVND (reference sequence). CDR3 amino acids: CASRQGFEEQYF. The CDR3 DNA reads TGTGCCAGTAGACAGGGTTTTGAAGAGCAGTACTTC.

Concerning this clonotype: A read error may account for a junction end that differs from germline. J is TRBJ1-4 and V is TRBV27; D unclear. The germline gives CDR1 MNHEY, CDR2 SMNVEV (reference sequence). There are 14 residues in the CDR3. The CDR3 is CGSSFSVTSEKLFF. The DNA of the CDR3 is TGTGGCAGCAGTTTTTCCGTCACCAGCGAAAAACTGTTTTTT.

This clonotype was seen only a few times. V and J are TRBV30 and TRBJ1-1; a weak D match, TRBD1 (5 bases). Looked up from germline, CDR1 is GTSNPN and CDR2 is SVGIG (reference sequence). This CDR3 is built from 13 residues. V lost 7 bases and J lost 3, with 15 bases in between. The CDR3 region is CAYQQGQYTEAFF. In DNA, the CDR3 is TGTGCCTATCAGCAGGGCCAATACACTGAAGCTTTCTTT.

The chain couples TRBV20-1 to TRBJ2-1; 7 bases fit TRBD2. The ends lost 0 bases at V and 2 bases at J; junction bases unmatched: 7. The CDR3 extends over 16 amino acids. CDR1 DFQATT and CDR2 SNEGSKA come from the germline V gene (reference sequence). The CDR3 region is CSARDVAGFTYNEQFF. For the CDR3, the DNA is TGCAGTGCTAGAGATGTAGCGGGTTTCACCTACAATGAGCAGTTCTTC.

This clonotype was seen repeatedly, ten times or more. J is TRBJ2-7 and V is TRBV12-3 or TRBV12-4; TRBD1 agrees at 12 bases. The CDR3 is 15 amino acids. Germline trimming cut 5 bases from V and 5 bases from J; bases unmatched to any gene: 7. As DNA, the CDR3 is TGTGCCAGCAGTCCCGGGACAGGGGGCCGGGACGAGCAGTACTTC. This encodes CASSPGTGGRDEQYF.

This clonotype was detected a few times. The chain recombines TRBV7-6 with TRBJ2-5; D is perhaps TRBD1 or TRBD2 (5 bases each). V was pared by 4 bases and J by 1 base, with 16 bases between. Germline V gene lookup returns CDR1 SGHVS and CDR2 FNYEAQ. The CDR3 is 16 residues long. The DNA of the CDR3 is TGTGCCAGCAGCTGGACTGGACACCTGAGCCAAGAGACCCAGTACTTC. Its protein product is CASSWTGHLSQETQYF.

The sample holds a few counts of this clonotype. This rearrangement joins TRBV11-1 to TRBJ2-1; TRBD2 matches at 12 bases. The CDR3 has 19 amino acids. The germline CDR1 and CDR2 sequences are SGHAT and FQDESV (reference sequence). The ends lost 5 bases at V and 2 bases at J; junction bases unmatched: 13. CDR3 DNA: TGTGCCAGCAGCGGAGGGACTAGCGGGCCACCGTCCCCCTACAATGAGCAGTTCTTC. Amino acid sequence: CASSGGTSGPPSPYNEQFF.